This TCR beta chain derives from a study of cytomegalovirus exposure and HLA in healthy donors (dated by TCRdb to the late 2010s). Study-wide context: According to an earlier analysis of a few hundred of the donors, 150 million to 200 million T cells yielded roughly 110 million unique TCR beta sequences and approximately 300 Gb of sequence data. Around 300 gigabases of sequencing data and around 87 million unique TCR sequences were included in an early release covering roughly 600 HLA-typed donors. The genetic ancestry cluster associated with self-reported Caucasian donors included about four fifths of the 398 genotyped donors. The study aimed to test whether cataloging public T cell receptors could reveal signatures of past pathogen exposure. The T cell repertoires of several hundred subjects were profiled by immunosequencing and related to cytomegalovirus serostatus. Besides the first cohort of more than 650 subjects, a separate validation cohort made up of roughly 120 different subjects was used. High-throughput TCR immunosequencing, statistical association of individual TCRs with disease status, and machine learning were combined to predict cytomegalovirus infection status. A later analysis re-analyzed previously published TCR beta repertoires from approximately 670 donors and added high-resolution HLA genotyping to study TCR occurrence patterns. The later analysis used no new phenotypic data to find candidate immune exposures, relying instead on TCR beta sequences and their occurrence across donors. In an earlier analysis of 500 to 650 of the donors, high-throughput TCR beta sequencing was used to judge whether each TCR beta V gene segment behaved as functional or pseudogenic. Alongside the repertoire data, information on donor age, sex, ethnicity and CMV serostatus was compiled. A later genetic analysis took genome-wide SNP genotypes for 398 of the 666 donors and used that subset as a discovery cohort. All discovery cohort repertoires had been generated using a single sequencing platform. HLA typing included class I and class II loci at four-digit resolution. The number of donors typed differed by locus, with about 629-640 for A, B, C, DRB1 and DQB1, over 500 for DQA1, over 600 for DPA1, and some 440 for DPB1. Five DR-DQ haplotypes were treated as single units for association and clustering because of strong linkage in the cohort. Among almost 400 genotyped donors of the cohort, an average of approximately 230,000 unique TCR beta nucleotide sequences were sequenced per donor, around 18% of them non-productive. Broad study findings and their caveats: In vitro tests confirmed that a few of the cytomegalovirus-associated TCR beta chains recognize cytomegalovirus antigens. Because HLA typing was unavailable for some donors at each locus, only the typed subset was used in association tests. It was suggested by the authors that the approach could potentially be generalized to other disease states and immunological phenotypes. In this cohort, only TCR beta chains were sequenced, and detectable features were limited by the absence of alpha or paired-chain data. Because counts were too low, about 18 rarely observed V segments, including chromosome 9 orphons, were left out of the earlier analysis of a few hundred of the donors. For the cohort, immune exposure information was limited to CMV serostatus. While some public TCRs were present in many individuals, most TCR sequences turned up only very rarely across donors. A later analysis reported that several top co-occurrence clusters appeared linked to parvovirus B19, influenza, CMV and Epstein-Barr virus. Presence/absence analyses assumed roughly uniform sequencing depth across donors, an assumption that may not hold. Some IMGT-functional V segments, including TRBV6-2 and TRBV6-3, could not be told apart with the 87-base-pair reads, so those segments were excluded. A later genetic analysis associated a missense DCLRE1C variant with V-gene and J-gene trimming of TCR beta chains, and an independent cohort replicated the association. An earlier analysis of around 600 of the donors showed that most TCR beta V segments appeared in productive rearrangements either about 87% or about 30% of the time, which broadly matched IMGT annotations. The classifier was reported to diagnose cytomegalovirus status with high specificity and sensitivity in both the original and validation cohorts. Specific HLA alleles were associated with 16,951 TCR beta sequences at a false discovery rate of 0.05 in a later analysis. A further reported finding was that TCR beta sequences accurately predicted the HLA-A and HLA-B alleles for most subjects in the first cohort. In a later analysis, HLA-associated TCR beta chains were found to be more clonally expanded and to have lower generation probabilities than equally common non-associated chains. In a later analysis, most CMV-associated TCR beta chains were found to appear HLA-restricted, with HLA associations seemingly driven largely by CMV exposure. A later analysis found that TCR association rates varied across HLA loci, with DRB1 alleles showing the most associated TCRs and HLA-C alleles the fewest. Correlated functional status among segregating V segments might be attributable to linkage disequilibrium, but an unknown experimental factor could not be ruled out. When HLA alleles, especially DR and DQ, strongly co-occurred, TCR associations were difficult to assign to individual alleles. A group of highly shared sequence variants was considered likely to be a technical artifact of the sequencing pipeline. A later genetic analysis reported fewer N-insertions in productive TCRs among donors in an Asian-associated ancestry cluster than the approximately 670-donor mean. A total of some 180 TCR beta chains were listed by the study as associated with cytomegalovirus.

The cohort was made up of about 610 healthy bone marrow donors. Cohort members were all nominally healthy when sampled, although unrecorded immune exposures were likely present. The donor tested CMV seropositive, placing the donor among the 289 seropositive members of the cohort. A peripheral blood sample was collected from each donor, and TCR beta sequencing was performed on peripheral blood mononuclear cells. The Qiagen DNeasy Blood Extraction Kit was used to extract genomic DNA from the blood cell samples. Counted from cysteine to phenylalanine, this CDR3 has 16 amino acids. Solely the CDR3 DNA is kept, with 48 bases framed from the first base. CDR1 and CDR2 were assigned from the germline V gene as SGHDT and YYEEEE. V is trimmed back by 0 bases and J by 12 bases, and the junction contains 11 bases that no gene match accounts for. Receptor amplification or capture employed the immunoSEQ multiplex PCR assay. For the multiplex PCR, a mixture combining 60 forward primers for TCR Vbeta segments and 13 reverse primers for TCR Jbeta segments was used. Amplification of the CDR3 region of rearranged TCR beta genes was performed with a multiplex PCR assay on genomic DNA. On the Illumina HiSeq System, the amplified TCR beta libraries were sequenced as 87-base-pair reads. The paper's data handling went like this. A later analysis counted tens of millions of unique TCR beta chains across the 500 to 850 repertoires, and 9 million to 14 million of these chains were shared by at least two donors. To remove PCR and sequencing errors, raw reads were error-corrected and collapsed into unique sequences using a nearest-neighbor algorithm that merged closely related sequences. V, D and J gene segments were assigned by aligning CDR3 sequences to IMGT reference sequences. For a sequence to be retained, a match of at least six nucleotides was required to both a V gene segment and a J gene segment. Rearrangements were called productive when the CDR3 lacked stop codons and stayed in frame with V and J; all others were non-productive. CDR3 was defined by IMGT convention, running from the second conserved V-encoded cysteine to the conserved J-encoded phenylalanine. Sequences without an unambiguous match to a single V gene segment were excluded from the earlier analysis of 500 to 700 of the donors. An earlier analysis of fewer than 750 of the donors called V segments functional above 56.7% productive rearrangements and segregating when the between-donor standard deviation exceeded 5%. A statistical classification framework was developed to diagnose cytomegalovirus status using the catalog of TCR beta chain sequences. A later analysis assigned V and J genes by comparing TCR nucleotide sequences with IMGT/GENE-DB human TR gene sequences. A later analysis assigned CDR3 sequences and most-parsimonious VDJ recombination scenarios with the TCRdist pipeline. In a later analysis, every TCR beta chain was defined by the combination of its CDR3 amino acid sequence and its V-gene family, and reads without a unique V-gene family were dropped. In a later analysis, some 600 highly shared, low-generation-probability nucleotide sequences were removed to address suspected cross-contamination and a sequencing artifact. In a later analysis, a clonal expansion index was calculated for each public chain from normalized within-repertoire ranks of inferred template counts. Generation probabilities in a later analysis came from a VDJ recombination model fitted to out-of-frame rearrangements, and those results were checked against IGoR. In a later analysis, TCR-TCR, TCR-HLA and TCR-CMV co-occurrence was scored with hypergeometric tests, and a repertoire-size bias correction was applied to TCR pairs. False discovery rates were estimated in a later analysis by permuting HLA or CMV assignments 20 times. In a later analysis, co-occurring TCRs were grouped using DBSCAN, with TCRdist sequence similarity added in when clustering inside HLA-allele-positive subsets. Co-occurrence clustering excluded repertoires with fewer than 30,000 or more than 120,000 public chains, plus five with anomalous nucleotide sharing. Here the immuneACCESS table is served through TCRdb, limited to in-frame sequences with V and J called. Missing clones are a known gap in these copies; in checked studies unresolved V genes cover under half, and the rest lacks a known reason. That table gives V, J and clone size, and the DNA gave D and trimming. A total of about 150,000 clones appear in this sample, less than 65% of them only once. The ten largest clones represent about 3% of the sample.

A remark on this clone: It has no known antigen specificity. Per-nucleotide qualities are absent, and no much larger clonotype sits a single base away.

The sequenced sample consisted of PBMCs. This clonotype originated in a woman between 25 and 40 years old in good health and CMV-seropositive. Rearrangement joined TRBV5-6 to TRBJ1-6, and 8 junctional nucleotides match TRBD1. The DNA is as follows: TGTGCCAGCAGCTTGGTGTTTCCCTCAGGGACAGGACCCCTCCACTTT. Its protein reads: CASSLVFPSGTGPLHF.